Described below is a single T cell receptor beta chain sequence and its context. Germline values: CDR1 MNHEY, CDR2 SVGAGI. Trimming shortened V by 2 bases and J by 6 bases, and 9 bases separated the two germline ends. This CDR3 has 13 amino acids. These data originate in a study of blood T cell repertoires in COVID-19. Assay: immunoSEQ multiplex PCR; the TCRdb copy retains only in-frame clones and omits some. The table records over 80,000 clones, about four fifths of them present only once. This sequence was found in a woman older than 75 with active or convalescent COVID-19. Material for sequencing was peripheral blood. The chain has TRBV6-5 and TRBJ2-3; D not resolved. CDR3 sequence: CASSYNSADTQYF. The CDR3, as DNA: TGTGCCAGCAGTTACAATTCAGCGGATACGCAGTATTTT.